A single sample gave rise to the 18 T cell receptor beta chains below, sequenced in a study of beta chain features in type 1 diabetes. Whole-study findings and limits: Type 1 diabetes patients had TCRB CDR3s that were shorter (moderately but significantly so) in all four CD4+ subsets.

Sequencing targeted expressed TCRB transcripts, as all isolated RNA had been reverse transcribed. Profiling relied on immunoSEQ multiplex PCR, and the TCRdb table lists in-frame clones only, not all of them. The data contain about 270,000 clones, approximately 15% of them seen just once; the ten biggest clones take up 0.015% to 0.02%. Their antigens are not known. Sequencing used naive CD4+ T cells from blood. These receptors were taken from a man aged 25 to 40 with type 1 diabetes.

The chain couples TRBV2 to TRBJ2-5; 9 nucleotides agree with TRBD2. This CDR3 contains 14 residues. Losses at the gene ends were 5 bases for V and 5 bases for J; bases not matched to a gene: 6. In germline, CDR1 is SNHLY, CDR2 FYNNEI. In nucleotides, the CDR3 is TGTGCCAGCAGTAATAGCGGGAGAGGGGAGACCCAGTACTTC. Translated: CASSNSGRGETQYF.

The V call is TRBV6-5, the J call TRBJ2-2; 12 nucleotides match TRBD1. The CDR3 totals 14 residues. The germline V gene encodes CDR1 MNHEY and CDR2 SVGAGI. The junction had 4 bases not matched to a gene; V was cut back by 8 bases and J by 6 bases. The CDR3 DNA reads as TGTGCCAGCTGGGACAGGGGGCGATCCGGGGAGCTGTTTTTT. Its protein product is CASWDRGRSGELFF.

Here the CDR3 DNA reads TGTGCCAGCAGCCTGAGGACAGCAACTAGCACAGATACGCAGTATTTT. It yields the protein CASSLRTATSTDTQYF. The V call is TRBV7-6, the J call TRBJ2-3; a possible D gene is TRBD1 (6 bases). V lost 5 bases and J lost 0, with 15 bases in between. This CDR3 contains 16 residues. In germline, CDR1 is SGHVS, CDR2 FNYEAQ.

This clone has a handful of counts. The V and J genes are TRBV7-2 and TRBJ2-7, with TRBD1 identical over 7 bases. Germline-derived CDR1 and CDR2 are SGHTA and FQGNSA. This CDR3 contains 15 residues. V was pared by 5 bases and J by 2 bases, with 9 bases of the junction left unmatched. DNA for the CDR3: TGTGCCAGCAGCCGGGACAGCGCGGCAACCTACGAGCAGTACTTC. Its protein is CASSRDSAATYEQYF.

This sequence joins TRBV29-1 and TRBJ1-2; D uncertain. Between the trimmed V and J ends, which lost 4 bases and 2 bases, there was a span of 8 bases. The CDR3 extends over 12 amino acids. Looked up from germline, CDR1 is SQVTM and CDR2 is ANQGSEA. The CDR3 bases are TGCAGCGTTGTGGAGTCAAACTATGGCTACACCTTC. Translating it yields CSVVESNYGYTF.

This clone was counted between two and nine times. The chain recombines TRBV18 with TRBJ2-5, with 8 bases identical to TRBD2. This CDR3 region has 15 residues. Trimming took 6 bases from V and 2 from J; bases not matched to a gene: 8. CDR1 and CDR2 (germline): KGHSH, LQKENI. CDR3 DNA: TGTGCCAGCTCCCCCCTAGCGGGCCTTCAAGAGACCCAGTACTTC. Residues: CASSPLAGLQETQYF.

This clone occurred a few times. The genes are TRBV4-1 and TRBJ2-4; no clear D. Germline V gene sequence: CDR1 MGHRA, CDR2 YSYEKL. The ends were cut back, 2 bases at V and 6 bases at J, with 11 bases in the middle. This CDR3 is built from 14 residues. This CDR3 is CASSQPGGRNIQYF. The CDR3 DNA reads as TGCGCCAGCAGCCAACCGGGTGGAAGAAACATTCAGTACTTC.

The V gene is TRBV5-1, the J gene TRBJ2-5; D gene unclear. Trimming shortened V by 5 bases and J by 3 bases, and 14 bases separated the two germline ends. This CDR3 spans 14 amino acids. Germline V CDR1 and CDR2: SGHRS, YFSETQ. The DNA of the CDR3 is TGCGCCAGCAGTCTGACACAGTCGAAAGAGACCCAGTACTTC. Translating it yields CASSLTQSKETQYF.

This clone has just a few counts. The genes are TRBV5-1 and TRBJ1-2; perhaps TRBD1 as D (5 bases). The CDR3 contains 11 residues. Germline CDR1 is SGHRS and CDR2 is YFSETQ. Trimming stripped 7 bases from V and 8 bases from J, with 12 bases between. DNA for the CDR3: TGCGCCAGCGGGCAGGGTGACGGCTACACCTTC. Its translation: CASGQGDGYTF.

This chain uses TRBV25-1 with TRBJ2-1; no clear D gene. This CDR3 is built from 11 residues. The germline gives CDR1 MGHDK, CDR2 SYGVNS. Trimming removed 9 bases at V and 7 bases at J, with 10 bases between. Here the CDR3 DNA reads TGTGCCAGATGGTGGAGAAATGAGCAGTTCTTC. Protein: CARWWRNEQFF.

V and J are TRBV5-1 and TRBJ1-1; TRBD1 is a possible D gene (6 bases). This CDR3 has 13 amino acids. V was clipped by 4 bases and J by 1 base, with 8 bases between them. Germline-derived CDR1 and CDR2 are SGHRS and YFSETQ. DNA of the CDR3: TGCGCCAGCAGCCAGGGACAGAACACTGAAGCTTTCTTT. Amino acids: CASSQGQNTEAFF.

This clone was counted only a few times. The rearrangement joins TRBV4-1 to TRBJ2-2; 9 bases line up with TRBD2. Germline assignment: CDR1 MGHRA and CDR2 YSYEKL. This CDR3 is 15 amino acids long. Unmatched junction bases numbered 2, after V lost 0 bases and J lost 6 bases. As DNA, the CDR3 is TGCGCCAGCAGCCAAGATCAGCGGGAGGCCGGGGAGCTGTTTTTT. Its protein is CASSQDQREAGELFF.

This clone was seen a few times. The gene calls are TRBV5-1 and TRBJ2-5; possibly TRBD2 for D (5 bases). V lost 0 bases and J lost 9, with 12 bases in between. This CDR3 is 13 amino acids long. From germline, CDR1 is SGHRS and CDR2 YFSETQ. This chain's CDR3 is CASSLDPLEAQYF. Here the CDR3 DNA reads TGCGCCAGCAGCTTGGACCCCTTGGAGGCCCAGTACTTC.

The genes are TRBV28 and TRBJ2-7, with TRBD1 matching 9 bases. V shed 4 bases, J shed 6 bases, and the junction held 7 bases outside the gene matches. The CDR3 is made up of 14 amino acids. Per germline, CDR1 MDHEN and CDR2 SYDVKM. The CDR3 reads CASSWGGQGSEQYF. The DNA of the CDR3 is TGTGCCAGCAGTTGGGGGGGACAGGGAAGCGAGCAGTACTTC.

The chain employs TRBV7-9 and TRBJ1-5; D perhaps matches TRBD1 (5 bases). Trimming took 5 bases from V and 3 from J, leaving 8 bases between them. The CDR3 contains 13 residues. CDR1 and CDR2 (germline): SEHNR, FQNEAQ (reference sequence). CDR3 nucleotide sequence: TGTGCCAGCAGCCAACAGGCCAATCAGCCCCAGCATTTT. This gives the protein CASSQQANQPQHF.

This clone has a handful of counts. V is TRBV5-1 and J is TRBJ2-7, with TRBD1 as a possible D gene (5 bases). The CDR3 spans 17 residues. Trimming left V 1 base short and J 0 bases short, with 17 bases between. The V gene's germline CDR1 is SGHRS and CDR2 YFSETQ. The CDR3 coding sequence is TGCGCCAGCAGCTTGCAGAGTCGGGCAGGGCCCTCCTACGAGCAGTACTTC. This sequence encodes CASSLQSRAGPSYEQYF. The full variable domain, with the rest looked up from reference TRBV5-1 and TRBJ2-7, is KAGVTQTPRYLIKTRGQQVTLSCSPISGHRSVSWYQQTPGQGLQFLFEYFSETQRNKGNFPGRFSGRQFSNSRSEMNVSTLELGDSALYLCASSLQSRAGPSYEQYFGPGTRLTVT.

The chain recombines TRBV30 with TRBJ2-7; no reliable D call. Looked up from germline, CDR1 is GTSNPN and CDR2 is SVGIG (reference sequence). The CDR3 is made up of 12 amino acids. Between the trimmed V and J ends, which lost 6 bases and 0 bases, there was a span of 9 bases. The CDR3 loop reads CACAGRSYEQYF. CDR3 DNA: TGTGCCTGTGCAGGCCGCTCCTACGAGCAGTACTTC.

This clone has more than one count but fewer than ten. The V call is TRBV28, the J call TRBJ2-1, with TRBD2 matching 10 bases. The CDR3 has 18 residues. Unmatched junction bases numbered 11, after V lost 6 bases and J lost 0 bases. Germline lookup yields CDR1 MDHEN and CDR2 SYDVKM. Here the CDR3 reads CASSLPGLAASSYNEQFF. The CDR3 DNA follows: TGTGCCAGCAGCTTACCCGGACTAGCGGCGAGCTCCTACAATGAGCAGTTCTTC. The full variable domain, completed using reference TRBV28 and TRBJ2-1, is DVKVTQSSRYLVKRTGEKVFLECVQDMDHENMFWYRQDPGLGLRLIYFSYDVKMKEKGDIPEGYSVSREKKERFSLILESASTNQTSMYLCASSLPGLAASSYNEQFFGPGTRLTVL.